The entry below gives a single TCR beta chain sequence along with its context. As yet, its antigen is unknown. Treatment reported: oral pan-JAK inhibitor, 5-10 mg twice daily. The record originates from a study of CD8+ T cells in alopecia areata. Study-level information: The drug, tofacitinib, lasted 6 to 18 months, followed by 6 months off drug. Study-wide results and limits: Treatment with tofacitinib significantly lowered scalp clonality and reduced expanded CD8+ clones among the top 100. TCR sharing across patients was less clear than in mice, possibly HLA-related.

Reverse transcription of extracted RNA yielded cDNA, which provided the sequencing template. Measured with immunoSEQ multiplex PCR; TCRdb has only the in-frame clones, and not every one. Here the sample spans around 190,000 clones, more than 50% being singletons. The receptor's source is a human donor with alopecia areata. The sequenced sample was CD4+ T cells sorted from blood, obtained at week 24, from a patient treated with tofacitinib.

The CDR3 sequence: CSVVFTDTQYF. Written as DNA, the CDR3 is TGCAGCGTTGTTTTTACAGATACGCAGTATTTT. V and J are TRBV29-1 and TRBJ2-3; no definite D call. The CDR3 has 11 residues. Between the trimmed V and J ends, which lost 4 bases and 3 bases, there was a span of 5 bases. Germline V gene lookup returns CDR1 SQVTM and CDR2 ANQGSEA.